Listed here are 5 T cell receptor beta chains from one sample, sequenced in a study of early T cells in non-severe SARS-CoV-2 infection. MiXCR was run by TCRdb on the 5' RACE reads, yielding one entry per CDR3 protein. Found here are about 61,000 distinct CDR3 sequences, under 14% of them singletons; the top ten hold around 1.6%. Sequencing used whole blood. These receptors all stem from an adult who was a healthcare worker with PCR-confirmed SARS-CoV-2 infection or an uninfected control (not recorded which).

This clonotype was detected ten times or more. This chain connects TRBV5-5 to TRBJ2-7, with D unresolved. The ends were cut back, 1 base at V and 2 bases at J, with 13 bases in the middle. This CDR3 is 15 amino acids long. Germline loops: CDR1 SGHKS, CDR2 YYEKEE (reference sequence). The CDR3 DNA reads TGTGCCAGCAGCTTGATGGGATCCAACCCCTACGAGCAGTACTTC. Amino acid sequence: CASSLMGSNPYEQYF.

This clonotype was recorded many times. CDR3: CASSFLKVGSGANVLTF. Written as DNA, the CDR3 is TGTGCCAGCAGTTTTTTGAAAGTAGGGTCTGGGGCCAACGTCCTGACTTTC. V usage is TRBV28 and J usage is TRBJ2-6, with D hard to call. This CDR3 is built from 17 residues. Germline CDR1 and CDR2: MDHEN and SYDVKM. Trimming removed 3 bases from V and 1 base from J, with 13 bases in between.

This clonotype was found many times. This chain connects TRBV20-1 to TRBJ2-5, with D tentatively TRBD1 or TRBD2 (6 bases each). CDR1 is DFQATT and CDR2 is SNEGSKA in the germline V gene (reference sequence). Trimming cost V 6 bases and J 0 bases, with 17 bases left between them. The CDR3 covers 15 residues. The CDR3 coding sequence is TGCAGTGCGAAATCGGGGGCGGGTAACCAAGAGACCCAGTACTTC. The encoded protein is CSAKSGAGNQETQYF.

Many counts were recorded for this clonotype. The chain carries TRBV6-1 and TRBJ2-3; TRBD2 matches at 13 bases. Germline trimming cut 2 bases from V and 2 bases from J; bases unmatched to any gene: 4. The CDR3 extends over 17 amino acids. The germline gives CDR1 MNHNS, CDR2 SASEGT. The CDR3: CASSEILAGGPTDTQYF. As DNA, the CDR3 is TGTGCCAGCAGTGAAATACTAGCGGGGGGGCCCACAGATACGCAGTATTTT.

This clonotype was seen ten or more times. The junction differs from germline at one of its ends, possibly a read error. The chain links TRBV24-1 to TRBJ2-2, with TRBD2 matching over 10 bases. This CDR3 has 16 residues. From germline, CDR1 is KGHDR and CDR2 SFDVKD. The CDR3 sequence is CATSDPAGGNPGELFF. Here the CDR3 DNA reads TGTGCCACCAGTGATCCAGCGGGGGGGAACCCCGGGGAGCTGTTTTTT.